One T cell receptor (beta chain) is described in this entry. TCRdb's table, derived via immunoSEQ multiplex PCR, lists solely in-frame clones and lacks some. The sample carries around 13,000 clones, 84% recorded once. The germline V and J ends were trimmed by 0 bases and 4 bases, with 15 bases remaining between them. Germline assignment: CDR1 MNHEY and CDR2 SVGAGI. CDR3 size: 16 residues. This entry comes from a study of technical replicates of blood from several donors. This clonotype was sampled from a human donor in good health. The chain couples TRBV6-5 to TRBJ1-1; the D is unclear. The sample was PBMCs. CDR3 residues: CASSYSRGLPGTEAFF. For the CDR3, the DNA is TGTGCCAGCAGTTACTCTCGAGGACTCCCGGGCACTGAAGCTTTCTTT.